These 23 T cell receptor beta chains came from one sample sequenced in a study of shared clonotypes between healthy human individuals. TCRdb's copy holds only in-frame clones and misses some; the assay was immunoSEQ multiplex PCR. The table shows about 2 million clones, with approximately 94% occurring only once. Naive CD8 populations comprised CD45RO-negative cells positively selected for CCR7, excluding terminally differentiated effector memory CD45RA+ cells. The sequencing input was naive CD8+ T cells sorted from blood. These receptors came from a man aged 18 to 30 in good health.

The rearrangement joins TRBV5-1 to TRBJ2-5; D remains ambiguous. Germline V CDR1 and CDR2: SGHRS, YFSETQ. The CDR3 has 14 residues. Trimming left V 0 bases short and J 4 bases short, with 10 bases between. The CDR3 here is CASSLGGSPETQYF. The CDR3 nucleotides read TGCGCCAGCAGCTTGGGGGGTTCCCCAGAGACCCAGTACTTC. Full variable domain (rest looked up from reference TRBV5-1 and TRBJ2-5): KAGVTQTPRYLIKTRGQQVTLSCSPISGHRSVSWYQQTPGQGLQFLFEYFSETQRNKGNFPGRFSGRQFSNSRSEMNVSTLELGDSALYLCASSLGGSPETQYFGPGTRLLVL.

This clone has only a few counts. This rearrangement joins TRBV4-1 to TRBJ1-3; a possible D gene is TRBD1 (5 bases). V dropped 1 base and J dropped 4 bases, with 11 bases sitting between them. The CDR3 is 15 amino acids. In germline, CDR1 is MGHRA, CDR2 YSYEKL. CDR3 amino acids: CASSQVSGNGNTIYF. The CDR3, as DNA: TGCGCCAGCAGCCAAGTTTCAGGGAACGGAAACACCATATATTTT.

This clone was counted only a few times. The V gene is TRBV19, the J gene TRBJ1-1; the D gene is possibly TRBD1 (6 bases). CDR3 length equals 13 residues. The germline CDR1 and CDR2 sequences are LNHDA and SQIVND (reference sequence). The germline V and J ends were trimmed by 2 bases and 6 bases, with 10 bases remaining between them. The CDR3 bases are TGTGCCAGTAGTATACAGACAGGCGCTGAAGCTTTCTTT. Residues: CASSIQTGAEAFF.

The CDR3 sequence: CASSLTGTFEQFF. In DNA, the CDR3 is TGTGCCAGCAGTTTGACAGGGACATTTGAGCAGTTCTTC. The chain joins TRBV27 to TRBJ2-1, with 7 bases that match TRBD1. The CDR3 has 13 residues. The J segment lost 9 bases and the V segment lost 3 bases, leaving 5 bases of the junction unmatched. Germline CDR1 MNHEY, CDR2 SMNVEV (reference sequence).

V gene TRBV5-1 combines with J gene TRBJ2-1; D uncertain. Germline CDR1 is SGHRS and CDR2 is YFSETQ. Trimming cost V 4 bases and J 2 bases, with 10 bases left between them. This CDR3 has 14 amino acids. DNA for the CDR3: TGCGCCAGCAGCCCCCCCGTGGCCTACAATGAGCAGTTCTTC. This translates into CASSPPVAYNEQFF. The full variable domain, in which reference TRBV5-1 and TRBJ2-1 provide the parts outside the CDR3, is KAGVTQTPRYLIKTRGQQVTLSCSPISGHRSVSWYQQTPGQGLQFLFEYFSETQRNKGNFPGRFSGRQFSNSRSEMNVSTLELGDSALYLCASSPPVAYNEQFFGPGTRLTVL.

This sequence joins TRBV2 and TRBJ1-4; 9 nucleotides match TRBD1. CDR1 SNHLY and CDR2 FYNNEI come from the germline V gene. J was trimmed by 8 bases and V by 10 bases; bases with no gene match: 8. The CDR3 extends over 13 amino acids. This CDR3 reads CATSGQGMEKLFF. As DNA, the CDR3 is TGTGCCACCTCGGGACAGGGAATGGAAAAACTGTTTTTT.

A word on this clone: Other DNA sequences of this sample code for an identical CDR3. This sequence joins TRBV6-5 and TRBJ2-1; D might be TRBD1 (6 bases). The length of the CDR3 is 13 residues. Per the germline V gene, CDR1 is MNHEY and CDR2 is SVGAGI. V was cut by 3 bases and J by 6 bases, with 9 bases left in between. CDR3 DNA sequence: TGTGCCAGCAGTTATAGAGGGGGCAATGAGCAGTTCTTC. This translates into CASSYRGGNEQFF.

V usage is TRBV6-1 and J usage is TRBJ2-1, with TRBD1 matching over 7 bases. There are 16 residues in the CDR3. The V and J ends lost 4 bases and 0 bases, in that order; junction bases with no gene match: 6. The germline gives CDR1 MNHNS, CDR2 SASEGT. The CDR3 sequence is CASSGLNRGSYNEQFF. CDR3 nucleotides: TGTGCCAGCAGTGGATTGAACAGGGGCTCCTACAATGAGCAGTTCTTC.

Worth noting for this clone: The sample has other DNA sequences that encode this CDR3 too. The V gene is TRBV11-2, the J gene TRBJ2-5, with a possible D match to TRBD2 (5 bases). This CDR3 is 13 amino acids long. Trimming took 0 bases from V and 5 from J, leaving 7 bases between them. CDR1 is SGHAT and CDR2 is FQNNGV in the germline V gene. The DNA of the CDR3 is TGTGCCAGCAGCTTAGAGCCGGGGGAGACCCAGTACTTC. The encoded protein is CASSLEPGETQYF.

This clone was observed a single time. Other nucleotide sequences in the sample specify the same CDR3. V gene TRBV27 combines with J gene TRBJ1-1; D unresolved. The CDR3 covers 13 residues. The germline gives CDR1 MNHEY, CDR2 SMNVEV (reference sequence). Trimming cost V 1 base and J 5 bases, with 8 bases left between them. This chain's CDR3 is CASSLWSGTEAFF. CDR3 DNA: TGTGCCAGCAGTTTATGGAGTGGGACTGAAGCTTTCTTT.

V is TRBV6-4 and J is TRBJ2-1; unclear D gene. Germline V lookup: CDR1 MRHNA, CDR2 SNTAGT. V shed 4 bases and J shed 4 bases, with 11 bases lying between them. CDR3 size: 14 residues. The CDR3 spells CASSVEQTYNEQFF. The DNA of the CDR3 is TGTGCCAGCAGTGTTGAACAGACTTACAATGAGCAGTTCTTC.

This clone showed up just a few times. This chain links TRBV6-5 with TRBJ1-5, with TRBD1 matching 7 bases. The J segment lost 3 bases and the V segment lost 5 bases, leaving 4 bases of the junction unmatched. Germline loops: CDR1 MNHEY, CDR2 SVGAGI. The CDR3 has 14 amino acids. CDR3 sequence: CASSLQGLNQPQHF. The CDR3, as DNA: TGTGCCAGCAGTCTACAGGGGCTCAATCAGCCCCAGCATTTT.

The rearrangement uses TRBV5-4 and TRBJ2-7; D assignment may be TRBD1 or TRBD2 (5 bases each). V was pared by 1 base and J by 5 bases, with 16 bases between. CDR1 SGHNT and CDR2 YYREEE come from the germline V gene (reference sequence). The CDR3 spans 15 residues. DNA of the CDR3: TGTGCCAGCAGCTTGAGCGGCACTGGGGCTGACGAGCAGTACTTC. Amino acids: CASSLSGTGADEQYF.

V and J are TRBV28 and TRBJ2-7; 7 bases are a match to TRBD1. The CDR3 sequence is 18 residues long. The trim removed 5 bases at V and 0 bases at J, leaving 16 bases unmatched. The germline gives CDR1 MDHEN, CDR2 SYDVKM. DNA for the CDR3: TGTGCCAGCAGTCTCCGGGACAGTATAACCATTACCTCCTACGAGCAGTACTTC. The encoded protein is CASSLRDSITITSYEQYF.

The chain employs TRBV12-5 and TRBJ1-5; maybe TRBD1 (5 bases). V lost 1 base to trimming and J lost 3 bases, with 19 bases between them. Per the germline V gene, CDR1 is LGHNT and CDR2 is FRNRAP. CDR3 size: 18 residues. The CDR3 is CASGLDPTGAGFNQPQHF. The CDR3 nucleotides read TGTGCTAGTGGTTTGGACCCTACCGGGGCAGGGTTCAATCAGCCCCAGCATTTT.

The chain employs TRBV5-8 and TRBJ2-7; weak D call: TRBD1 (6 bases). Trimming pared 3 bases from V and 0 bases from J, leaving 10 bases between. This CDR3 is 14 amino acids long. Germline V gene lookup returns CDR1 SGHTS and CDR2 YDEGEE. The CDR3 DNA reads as TGTGCCAGCAGCTGGGCGGACAGCTCCTACGAGCAGTACTTC. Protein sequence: CASSWADSSYEQYF.

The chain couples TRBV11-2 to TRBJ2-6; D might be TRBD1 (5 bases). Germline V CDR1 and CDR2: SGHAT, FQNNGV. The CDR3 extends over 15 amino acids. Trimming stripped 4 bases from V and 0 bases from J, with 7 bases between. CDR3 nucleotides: TGTGCCAGCAGCTCAGGGTACTCTGGGGCCAACGTCCTGACTTTC. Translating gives CASSSGYSGANVLTF.

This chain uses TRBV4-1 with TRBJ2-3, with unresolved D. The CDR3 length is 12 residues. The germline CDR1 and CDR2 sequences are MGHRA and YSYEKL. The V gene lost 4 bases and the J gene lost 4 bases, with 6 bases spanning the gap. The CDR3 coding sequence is TGCGCCAGCAGCCGGTCGGCAGATACGCAGTATTTT. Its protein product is CASSRSADTQYF.

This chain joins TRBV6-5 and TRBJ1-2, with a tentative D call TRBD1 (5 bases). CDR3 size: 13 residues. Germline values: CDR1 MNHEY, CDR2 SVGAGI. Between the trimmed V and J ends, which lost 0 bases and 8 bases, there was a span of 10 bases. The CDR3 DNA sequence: TGTGCCAGCAGTTACTCGACAGAGGGGGGCTACACCTTC. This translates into CASSYSTEGGYTF.

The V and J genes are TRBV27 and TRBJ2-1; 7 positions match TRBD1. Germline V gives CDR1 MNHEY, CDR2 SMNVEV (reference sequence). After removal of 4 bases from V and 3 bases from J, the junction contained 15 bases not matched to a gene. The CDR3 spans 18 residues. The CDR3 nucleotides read TGTGCCAGCAGTTCTCAGGGGGTGAACCGCGTGAGCTACAATGAGCAGTTCTTC. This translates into CASSSQGVNRVSYNEQFF.

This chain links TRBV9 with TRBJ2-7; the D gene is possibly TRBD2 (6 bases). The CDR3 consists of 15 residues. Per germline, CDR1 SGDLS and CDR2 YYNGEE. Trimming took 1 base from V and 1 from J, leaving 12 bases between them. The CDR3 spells CASSVLSGESYEQYF. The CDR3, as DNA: TGTGCCAGCAGCGTACTTAGCGGAGAATCCTACGAGCAGTACTTC.

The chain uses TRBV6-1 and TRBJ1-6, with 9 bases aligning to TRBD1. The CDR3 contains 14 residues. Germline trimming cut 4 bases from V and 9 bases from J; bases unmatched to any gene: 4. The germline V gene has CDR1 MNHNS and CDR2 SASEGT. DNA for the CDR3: TGTGCCAGCAGTGGTCGGACAGGGGTTTCACCCCTCCACTTT. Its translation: CASSGRTGVSPLHF.

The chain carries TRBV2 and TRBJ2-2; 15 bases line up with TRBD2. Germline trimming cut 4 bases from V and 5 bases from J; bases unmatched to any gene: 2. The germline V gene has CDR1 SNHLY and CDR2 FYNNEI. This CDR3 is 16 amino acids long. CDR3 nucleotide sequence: TGTGCCAGCAGTGGGACTAGCGGGAGGGGGACCGGGGAGCTGTTTTTT. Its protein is CASSGTSGRGTGELFF.